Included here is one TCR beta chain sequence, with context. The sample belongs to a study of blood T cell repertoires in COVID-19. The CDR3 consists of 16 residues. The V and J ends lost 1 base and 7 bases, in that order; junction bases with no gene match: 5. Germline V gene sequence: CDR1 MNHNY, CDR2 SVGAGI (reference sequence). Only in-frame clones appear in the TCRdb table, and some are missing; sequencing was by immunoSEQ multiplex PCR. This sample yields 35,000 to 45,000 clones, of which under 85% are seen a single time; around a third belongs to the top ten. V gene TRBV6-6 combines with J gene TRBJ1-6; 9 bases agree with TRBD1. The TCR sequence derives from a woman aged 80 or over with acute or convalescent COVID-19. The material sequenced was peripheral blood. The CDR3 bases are TGTGCCAGCAGTTACTTCCGGACAGGGGACAATTCACCCCTCCACTTT. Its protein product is CASSYFRTGDNSPLHF.